The source of this T cell receptor (beta chain) is a study of blood T cell repertoires in COVID-19 (TCRdb year 2020). Background on the whole study: Samples from collaborators originated in the United States, Italy and Spain and spanned both the acute and convalescent phases of COVID-19. The prospective study material was composed of cDNA or gDNA derived from T cells, B-cell-depleted T cells, or PBMCs. Samples came from the ongoing ImmuneRACE study (first 160 participants) plus 1,254 subjects from 6 global collaborators. The sample metadata nearly always contained a de-identified subject ID, COVID-19 status, age in years and sex. Deeply sampled blood TCRbeta repertoires from subjects exposed to, actively infected with, or recovered from COVID-19 were included in the dataset. Where HLA class I and class II types were available, the types were taken from metadata supplied by the sample provider, not from assay-based typing. The repertoires were released in a freely available public database intended as a resource for research on the immune response to SARS-CoV-2. Here is what the overall study found, with its caveats: The quantity of clinical and demographic metadata differed by source and by participant and was supplied without curation.

TCRbeta CDR3 regions were amplified from genomic DNA by means of the immunoSEQ Assay, a bias-controlled multiplex PCR. The authors' pipeline ran thus. Nucleated cell counts per sample were estimated from amplification of reference gene primers within the assay. To quantify the absolute abundance of each unique TCRbeta CDR3 rearrangement, sequence reads were collapsed and filtered. Productive Simpson clonality was computed per sample as the square root of Simpson's diversity index over productive rearrangements. TCRdb obtained this table from immuneACCESS and retained in-frame rearrangements with V and J assigned. These tables miss some clones; where compared with another copy, unresolved V genes account for less than half of the shortfall, and the remainder is unexplained. Clone size and the V and J calls come from that table; the DNA yielded D and trimming. In all, the sample holds roughly 350,000 clones, and about nine tenths of those were seen once. The ten largest clones take up roughly 6.3% of the sample.

This clone was picked up one time. Its antigen is unknown. No quality values exist for individual bases; no much larger clone is one base distant. At one collaborating source in Seattle, patients were enrolled during active infection and were followed longitudinally through the course of disease. Collaborating institutions collected whole blood in K2EDTA tubes following their own protocols. For TCRbeta analysis, collaborators shipped samples in one of three forms: frozen whole blood, isolated PBMCs, or DNA extracted from either of those sample types. V is clipped by 5 bases and J by 3 bases, and the sequence between their germline boundaries is 10 bases long. CDR1 and CDR2 were assigned from the germline V gene as SGHAT and FQNNGV. From its cysteine to its phenylalanine, the CDR3 spans 14 amino acids. Kept here is only the CDR3 DNA, which spans 42 bases and is read in frame from base 1.

Sequencing was performed on peripheral blood. The sequence came from a woman in her fifties or sixties with COVID-19, enrolled during active disease. The rearranged chain carries TRBV11-2 and TRBJ2-2; the best D guess is TRBD1, with 6 bases matching. The CDR3 reads as follows: CASSKRQDTGELFF. Read as DNA, the sequence is TGTGCCAGCAGCAAACGACAGGACACCGGGGAGCTGTTTTTT.